A selection of T cell receptor beta chains follows, all from one sample in a study of T cells in Graves' hyperthyroidism and ophthalmopathy. TCRdb passed the multiplex PCR reads through MiXCR, listing each CDR3 protein once. The sample comprises over 450,000 distinct CDR3 sequences, 17% of which are singletons, and approximately 15% rests with the top ten. The specimen was blood. The receptor source for this set is a woman between 18 and 29 years old with Graves' ophthalmopathy. CDR3s leave out the opening cysteine and the closing phenylalanine or tryptophan. Each record gives: V gene, CDR3 length, CDR3 protein.

V gene: TRBV4-3
CDR3 length: 13
CDR3 protein: ASSQGWVGTGELF

V gene: TRBV12-3/TRBV12-4
CDR3 length: 12
CDR3 protein: ASSPRTGVYEQY

V gene: TRBV5-1
CDR3 length: 18
CDR3 protein: ASSLAISGLAGEISYEQY

V gene: TRBV3-1
CDR3 length: 14
CDR3 protein: ASSQGVGVSSYEQY

V gene: TRBV7-6
CDR3 length: 13
CDR3 protein: ASSPSRGAVTEAF

V gene: TRBV6-1
CDR3 length: 11
CDR3 protein: ASSHRQVYEQY

V gene: TRBV5-1
CDR3 length: 14
CDR3 protein: ASSLERGGRGDTQY

V gene: TRBV20-1
CDR3 length: 12
CDR3 protein: SARDAGRDQPQH

V gene: TRBV4-1
CDR3 length: 12
CDR3 protein: ASSHRDREREAF

V gene: TRBV24-1
CDR3 length: 13
CDR3 protein: ATSDRKFSHNEQF

V gene: TRBV27
CDR3 length: 11
CDR3 protein: ASSLNRNNEQF

V gene: TRBV13
CDR3 length: 13
CDR3 protein: ASSVEERTADTQY

V gene: TRBV4-2
CDR3 length: 15
CDR3 protein: ASSPQAVSGRGGEQF

V gene: TRBV7-2
CDR3 length: 18
CDR3 protein: ASSLVGARGTSGRVGEQY

V gene: TRBV13
CDR3 length: 17
CDR3 protein: ASSFRLGLARARDYEQY

V gene: TRBV14
CDR3 length: 12
CDR3 protein: ASSQNRDINGYT

V gene: TRBV5-6
CDR3 length: 12
CDR3 protein: ASSLLEGLDTQY

V gene: TRBV28
CDR3 length: 14
CDR3 protein: ASSLLGQGREETQY

V gene: TRBV20-1
CDR3 length: 13
CDR3 protein: SATEGAGSTDTQY

V gene: TRBV27
CDR3 length: 13
CDR3 protein: ASSWVGQGAGEQF

V gene: TRBV20-1
CDR3 length: 13
CDR3 protein: SARDGGQANSPLH

V gene: TRBV9
CDR3 length: 13
CDR3 protein: ASSPYGGSYNEQS

V gene: TRBV7-8
CDR3 length: 12
CDR3 protein: ASSTRDTLFAQH

V gene: TRBV28
CDR3 length: 14
CDR3 protein: ASSFNAGGDSYEQY

V gene: TRBV29-1
CDR3 length: 13
CDR3 protein: SVGAGMKSRETQY

V gene: TRBV2
CDR3 length: 10
CDR3 protein: ASSGRYTEAF

V gene: TRBV20-1
CDR3 length: 11
CDR3 protein: SARGARGVGYT

V gene: TRBV6-1
CDR3 length: 13
CDR3 protein: ASSETRNSGNTIY

V gene: TRBV5-4
CDR3 length: 11
CDR3 protein: ASSAGGEETQY

V gene: TRBV2
CDR3 length: 11
CDR3 protein: ASRKYGDTEAF

V gene: TRBV19
CDR3 length: 10
CDR3 protein: ASSSDSTEAF

V gene: TRBV4-1
CDR3 length: 13
CDR3 protein: ASSQDAETNYGYT

V gene: TRBV13
CDR3 length: 11
CDR3 protein: ASSSPKNYGYT

V gene: TRBV28
CDR3 length: 14
CDR3 protein: ATMTGEASGANVLT

V gene: TRBV6-1
CDR3 length: 12
CDR3 protein: ASSRQGKYTEAF

V gene: TRBV29-1
CDR3 length: 12
CDR3 protein: SMTPGRARNEQF

V gene: TRBV7-2
CDR3 length: 13
CDR3 protein: ASSLSTSLSYEQY

V gene: TRBV19
CDR3 length: 15
CDR3 protein: ASRPGQPLSGANVLT

V gene: TRBV28
CDR3 length: 14
CDR3 protein: ASSFGGTGSNEKLF

V gene: TRBV3-1
CDR3 length: 11
CDR3 protein: ASSWSSYNEQF

V gene: TRBV5-1
CDR3 length: 12
CDR3 protein: ASSKAGQNYGYT

V gene: TRBV30
CDR3 length: 9
CDR3 protein: AWSLRETQY

V gene: TRBV19
CDR3 length: 12
CDR3 protein: ASSIERGNQPQH

V gene: TRBV3-1
CDR3 length: 11
CDR3 protein: ASSQVAGTEAF

V gene: TRBV6-2/TRBV6-3
CDR3 length: 12
CDR3 protein: ASSLQSRNTEAF

V gene: TRBV7-9
CDR3 length: 10
CDR3 protein: ASAGTYNEQF

V gene: TRBV7-2
CDR3 length: 14
CDR3 protein: ASSFGPSGPGNTIY

V gene: TRBV2
CDR3 length: 10
CDR3 protein: ASSKEGSRQY

V gene: TRBV19
CDR3 length: 12
CDR3 protein: ASSGTLGTDTQY

V gene: TRBV11-3
CDR3 length: 12
CDR3 protein: ASSLPGGDYGYT

V gene: TRBV11-2
CDR3 length: 13
CDR3 protein: ASSRGGGRDNEQF

V gene: TRBV27
CDR3 length: 13
CDR3 protein: ASSGFTEKLYEQY

V gene: TRBV6-5
CDR3 length: 15
CDR3 protein: ASSYSIQPANNYGYT

V gene: TRBV5-1
CDR3 length: 14
CDR3 protein: ASSLGLDLGNTEAF

V gene: TRBV9
CDR3 length: 12
CDR3 protein: ASSKITGNTEAF